This paragraph reports one T cell receptor beta chain. The antigen is not known. These data come from a study of cytomegalovirus exposure and HLA in healthy donors. Study-level information: Counted in an early data release were about 85 million unique TCRs from HLA-typed donors.

The CDR3 sequence is 13 residues long. Germline lookup yields CDR1 SGHDT and CDR2 YYEEEE. The V end lost 6 bases, the J end lost 1 base, and 10 bases lay between the germline ends. General study findings and limits: Data from an earlier analysis indicated that most TCR beta V segments were productive either about 90% or about 30% of the time. TCR sequences were mostly rare, though some public TCRs occurred in many donors.

13 Jbeta primers and 60 Vbeta primers were used for the PCR. Profiling relied on immunoSEQ multiplex PCR, and the TCRdb table lists in-frame clones only, not all of them. The table includes approximately 200,000 clones, about 80% detected once. The sample taken for sequencing was PBMCs. This chain links TRBV5-6 with TRBJ1-1, with D maybe TRBD1 (5 bases). The source is a man aged 25-45 years in good health and CMV-seronegative. CDR3 bases: TGTGCCAGCACCAAAGACAGGAACACTGAAGCTTTCTTT. Translated: CASTKDRNTEAFF.